Listed below are T cell receptor beta chains from one sample, sequenced in a study of radiation and T cells in renal cell carcinoma. Assay: immunoSEQ multiplex PCR; the TCRdb copy retains only in-frame clones and omits some. The sample lists roughly 12,000 clones; 25% to 35% were seen once. The sequencing here drew on tumor tissue, taken from a patient whose treatment included radiotherapy and nephrectomy. The receptors originated from a man aged 55 to 70 with renal cell carcinoma. The CDR3 runs from the conserved cysteine through the conserved F or W. The order of the fields is D gene, J gene, clone size, CDR3 length, V gene, CDR3 protein, CDR3 DNA. The D gene is left open where the match is weak. For some rows the clone size is stated as once, few or many, or as a class when expanded; others skip it.

>.|TRBJ1-2|.|12|TRBV30
CAWSVSGSGYTF
TGTGCCTGGAGTGTGTCAGGGTCCGGCTACACCTTC
>TRBD1|TRBJ2-3|few|16|TRBV29-1
CSVELDRGLSTDTQYF
TGCAGCGTTGAACTCGACAGGGGCCTTAGCACAGATACGCAGTATTTT
>.|TRBJ2-1|.|17|TRBV4-1
CASSQEYRPTSYNEQFF
TGCGCCAGCAGCCAAGAATACAGACCTACTTCCTACAATGAGCAGTTCTTC
>.|TRBJ2-3|.|15|TRBV29-1
CSVNGGDILGDTQYF
TGCAGCGTGAACGGAGGGGACATTTTGGGAGATACGCAGTATTTT
>.|TRBJ2-3|.|15|TRBV18
CASSPRTISTDTQYF
TGTGCCAGCTCACCGAGGACTATCTCCACAGATACGCAGTATTTT
>.|TRBJ1-1|.|14|TRBV29-1
CSVAPSGPNTEAFF
TGCAGCGTCGCCCCATCAGGGCCGAACACTGAAGCTTTCTTT
>TRBD1|TRBJ2-1|.|16|TRBV4-3
CASSPAPTGVNNEQFF
TGCGCCAGCAGCCCTGCCCCGACAGGGGTGAACAATGAGCAGTTCTTC
>.|TRBJ1-6|.|13|TRBV6-1
CASNPGSFDPLHF
TGTGCCAGCAATCCGGGATCTTTTGATCCCCTCCACTTT
>.|TRBJ2-3|few|12|TRBV7-2
CASSYDGDTQYF
TGTGCCAGCAGCTACGATGGAGATACGCAGTATTTT
>TRBD2|TRBJ2-3|.|17|TRBV7-2
CASSVATSSGIKDTQYF
TGTGCCAGCAGCGTCGCCACCTCTAGCGGGATAAAAGATACGCAGTATTTT
>.|TRBJ2-7|medium-sized|15|TRBV5-1
CASSLGQGFSYEQYF
TGCGCCAGCAGCTTGGGGCAGGGGTTCTCCTACGAGCAGTACTTC
>.|TRBJ1-3|many|16|TRBV15
CATSRDRMASGNTIYF
TGTGCCACCAGCAGAGACCGTATGGCCTCTGGAAACACCATATATTTT
>.|TRBJ2-3|few|12|TRBV19
CASSIGGHTQYF
TGTGCCAGTAGTATTGGTGGTCATACGCAGTATTTT
>.|TRBJ1-1|few|14|TRBV4-3
CASSQVPPGTEAFF
TGCGCCAGCAGCCAAGTTCCCCCAGGGACTGAAGCTTTCTTT
>.|TRBJ1-1|few|16|TRBV9
CASSVGDTKMNTEAFF
TGTGCCAGCAGCGTAGGGGACACTAAAATGAACACTGAAGCTTTCTTT
>TRBD1|TRBJ1-1|.|15|TRBV5-1
CASSLAGTGYSEAFF
TGCGCCAGCAGCTTGGCCGGGACAGGGTACTCTGAAGCTTTCTTT
>.|TRBJ1-1|.|12|TRBV30
CAWSEIVWEAFF
TGTGCCTGGAGTGAGATAGTGTGGGAGGCTTTCTTT
>.|TRBJ2-2|.|15|TRBV9
CASSPYDINTGELFF
TGTGCCAGCAGCCCTTACGACATCAACACCGGGGAGCTGTTTTTT
>.|TRBJ2-7|.|12|TRBV14
CASSRRDYEQYF
TGTGCCAGCAGCCGGCGGGACTACGAGCAGTACTTC
>.|TRBJ2-1|few|12|TRBV7-2
CASSLFLGRQFF
TGTGCCAGCAGCTTATTCCTCGGGAGGCAGTTCTTC
>TRBD1|TRBJ1-2|.|13|TRBV6-1
CASSADRGHGYTF
TGTGCCAGCAGTGCAGACAGGGGGCATGGCTACACCTTC
>.|TRBJ1-2|few|11|TRBV30
CAWNVGAGYTF
TGTGCCTGGAACGTGGGGGCAGGCTACACCTTC
>TRBD2|TRBJ2-1|medium-sized|14|TRBV27
CASSLGLAGGEQFF
TGTGCCAGCAGTCTGGGACTAGCGGGAGGGGAGCAGTTCTTC
>.|TRBJ2-1|few|13|TRBV7-6
CASSHGVNNEQFF
TGTGCCAGCAGCCATGGGGTGAACAATGAGCAGTTCTTC
>.|TRBJ2-1|.|13|TRBV7-8
CASSQAVFHEQFF
TGTGCCAGCTCCCAAGCAGTGTTCCATGAGCAGTTCTTC
>.|TRBJ2-3|.|14|TRBV7-8
CASSLGPGTDTQYF
TGTGCCAGCAGCTTAGGACCAGGCACAGATACGCAGTATTTT
>TRBD2|TRBJ2-3|.|14|TRBV2
CASSDSSGADTQYF
TGTGCCAGCAGTGATAGTAGCGGGGCAGATACGCAGTATTTT
>TRBD2|TRBJ2-7|.|14|TRBV2
CASNTGLPPYEQYF
TGTGCCAGCAATACGGGACTACCCCCCTACGAGCAGTACTTC
>.|TRBJ2-5|.|14|TRBV25-1
CASSEWNPIETQYF
TGTGCCAGCAGTGAATGGAATCCGATTGAGACCCAGTACTTC
>.|TRBJ2-3|.|15|TRBV11-3
CASSWQGRDTDTQYF
TGTGCCAGCAGCTGGCAGGGGCGCGACACAGATACGCAGTATTTT
>.|TRBJ2-5|.|17|TRBV7-2
CASSRGGHSALGETQYF
TGTGCCAGCAGCCGAGGGGGGCATAGCGCTTTGGGAGAGACCCAGTACTTC
>.|TRBJ2-5|.|14|TRBV25-1
CASSHVGKQGTQYF
TGTGCCAGCAGTCACGTCGGCAAACAGGGGACCCAGTACTTC
>TRBD1|TRBJ1-6|medium-sized|16|TRBV10-3
CAISESGGQGVSPLHF
TGTGCCATCAGTGAGTCTGGGGGACAGGGAGTTTCACCCCTCCACTTT
>.|TRBJ2-2|.|13|TRBV11-2
CASSYRDSGELFF
TGTGCCAGCAGCTACAGGGATTCCGGGGAGCTGTTTTTT
>TRBD2|TRBJ2-7|.|12|TRBV16
CASSQAGDRKYF
TGTGCCAGCAGCCAAGCGGGGGATAGGAAGTACTTC
>TRBD2|TRBJ2-3|few|16|TRBV30
CAWSVGLAGGGDTQYF
TGTGCCTGGAGTGTGGGACTAGCGGGAGGAGGTGATACGCAGTATTTT
>.|TRBJ2-3|few|13|TRBV14
CASSQPATSTQYF
TGTGCCAGCAGCCAACCCGCTACAAGTACGCAGTATTTT
>TRBD1|TRBJ1-2|few|16|TRBV18
CASSPQRTGGTYGYTF
TGTGCCAGCTCACCTCAGAGGACAGGGGGCACCTATGGCTACACCTTC
>TRBD1|TRBJ2-3|few|17|TRBV4-1
CASSQEPARTGANTQYF
TGCGCCAGCAGCCAAGAGCCGGCCCGTACAGGGGCGAATACGCAGTATTTT
>.|TRBJ2-5|.|16|TRBV7-9
CASSFSTRLGDETQYF
TGTGCCAGCAGCTTCTCGACTAGATTGGGAGACGAGACCCAGTACTTC
>TRBD1|TRBJ1-5|.|14|TRBV2
CASTPTGPYQPQHF
TGTGCCAGCACCCCGACAGGGCCCTATCAGCCCCAGCATTTT
>.|TRBJ1-2|once|14|TRBV7-2
CASSLDLANYGYTF
TGTGCCAGCAGCTTAGATCTGGCTAACTATGGCTACACCTTC
>.|TRBJ2-4|many|15|TRBV4-3
CASSQGMGLGNIQYF
TGCGCCAGCAGCCAAGGTATGGGCCTCGGAAACATTCAGTACTTC
>.|TRBJ2-4|few|14|TRBV6-5
CASSPEPAGNIQYF
TGTGCCAGCAGTCCAGAGCCTGCGGGAAACATTCAGTACTTC
>TRBD1|TRBJ1-1|.|17|TRBV29-1
CSVTSGTGGSWNTEAFF
TGCAGCGTTACTTCCGGGACAGGGGGCTCTTGGAACACTGAAGCTTTCTTT
>.|TRBJ2-7|.|14|TRBV7-2
CASSLDAVPYEQYF
TGTGCCAGCAGCTTAGATGCGGTACCCTACGAGCAGTACTTC
>.|TRBJ1-1|few|15|TRBV6-4
CASSASTKGDTEAFF
TGTGCCAGCAGCGCATCGACAAAGGGGGATACTGAAGCTTTCTTT
>.|TRBJ2-3|large|10|TRBV11-2
CASSPDTQYF
TGTGCCAGCAGCCCAGATACGCAGTATTTT
>.|TRBJ2-3|.|10|TRBV29-1
CSVRTDTQYF
TGCAGCGTCCGAACAGATACGCAGTATTTT
>.|TRBJ2-5|.|14|TRBV6-6
CASSYGGAEETQYF
TGTGCCAGCAGTTACGGGGGCGCAGAAGAGACCCAGTACTTC
>TRBD1|TRBJ1-5|few|15|TRBV29-1
CSVGQGQGSNQPQHF
TGCAGCGTTGGTCAGGGACAGGGAAGCAATCAGCCCCAGCATTTT
>TRBD2|TRBJ2-5|few|13|TRBV6-6
CASSPGLAGTQYF
TGTGCCAGCAGTCCAGGACTAGCGGGGACCCAGTACTTC
>.|TRBJ1-3|.|15|TRBV13
CASSYQGYSGNTIYF
TGTGCCAGCAGCTATCAGGGTTACTCTGGAAACACCATATATTTT
>.|TRBJ2-3|.|13|TRBV7-6
CASSGGGADTQYF
TGTGCCAGCAGTGGAGGGGGCGCAGATACGCAGTATTTT
>TRBD1|TRBJ1-1|.|14|TRBV7-8
CASRRAAGGTEAFF
TGTGCCAGCAGACGAGCAGCAGGGGGTACTGAAGCTTTCTTT
>.|TRBJ1-1|once|12|TRBV7-2
CASSLGVPEAFF
TGTGCCAGCAGCTTAGGTGTACCTGAAGCTTTCTTT
>.|TRBJ2-1|.|11|TRBV29-1
CSVALADEQFF
TGCAGCGTCGCACTAGCAGATGAGCAGTTCTTC